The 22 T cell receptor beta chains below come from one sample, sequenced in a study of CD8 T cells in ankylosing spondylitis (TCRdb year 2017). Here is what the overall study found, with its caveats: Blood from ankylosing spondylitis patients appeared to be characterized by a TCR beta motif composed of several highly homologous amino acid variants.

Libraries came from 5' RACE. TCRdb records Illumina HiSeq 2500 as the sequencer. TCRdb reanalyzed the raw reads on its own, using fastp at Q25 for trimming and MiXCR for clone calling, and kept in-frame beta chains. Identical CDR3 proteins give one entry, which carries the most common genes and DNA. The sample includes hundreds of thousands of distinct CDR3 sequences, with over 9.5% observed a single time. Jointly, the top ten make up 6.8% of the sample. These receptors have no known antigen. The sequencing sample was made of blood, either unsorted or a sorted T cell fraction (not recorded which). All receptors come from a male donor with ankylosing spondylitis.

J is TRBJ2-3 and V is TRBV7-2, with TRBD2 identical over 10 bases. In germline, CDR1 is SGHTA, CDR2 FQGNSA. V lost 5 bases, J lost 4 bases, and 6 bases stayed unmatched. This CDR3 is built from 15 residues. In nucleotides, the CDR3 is TGTGCCAGCAGCAAACTAGCGGGGTCCCCAGATACGCAGTATTTT. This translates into CASSKLAGSPDTQYF.

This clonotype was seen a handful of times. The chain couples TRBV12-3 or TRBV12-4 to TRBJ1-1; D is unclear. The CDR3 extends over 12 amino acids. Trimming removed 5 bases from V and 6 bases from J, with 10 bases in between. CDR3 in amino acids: CASSQEDPEAFF. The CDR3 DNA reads TGTGCCAGCAGTCAAGAGGACCCTGAAGCTTTCTTT.

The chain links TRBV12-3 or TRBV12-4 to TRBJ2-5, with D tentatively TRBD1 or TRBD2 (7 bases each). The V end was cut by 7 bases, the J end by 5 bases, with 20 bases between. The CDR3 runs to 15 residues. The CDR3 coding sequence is TGTGCCAGCACCCCAGGGGGGGGACCCTGGGAGACCCAGTACTTC. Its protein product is CASTPGGGPWETQYF.

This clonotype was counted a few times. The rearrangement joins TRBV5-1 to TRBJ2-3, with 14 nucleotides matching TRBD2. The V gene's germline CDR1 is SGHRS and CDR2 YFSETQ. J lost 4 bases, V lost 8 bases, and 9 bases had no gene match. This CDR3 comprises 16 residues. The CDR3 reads CASLTGTSGRADTQYF. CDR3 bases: TGCGCCAGTCTTACCGGGACTAGCGGGAGAGCAGATACGCAGTATTTT. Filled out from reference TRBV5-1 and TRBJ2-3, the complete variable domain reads KAGVTQTPRYLIKTRGQQVTLSCSPISGHRSVSWYQQTPGQGLQFLFEYFSETQRNKGNFPGRFSGRQFSNSRSEMNVSTLELGDSALYLCASLTGTSGRADTQYFGPGTRLTVL.

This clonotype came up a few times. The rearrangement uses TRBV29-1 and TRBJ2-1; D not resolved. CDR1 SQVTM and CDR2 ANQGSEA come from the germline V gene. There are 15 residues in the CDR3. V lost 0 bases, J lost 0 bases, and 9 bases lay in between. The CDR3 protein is CSVEDLWDSYNEQFF. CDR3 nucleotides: TGCAGCGTTGAAGATCTTTGGGACTCCTACAATGAGCAGTTCTTC.

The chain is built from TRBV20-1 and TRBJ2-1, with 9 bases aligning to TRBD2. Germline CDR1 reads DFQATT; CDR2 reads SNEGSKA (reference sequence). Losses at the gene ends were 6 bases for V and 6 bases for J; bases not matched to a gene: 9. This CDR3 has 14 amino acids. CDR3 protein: CSASSGTHGNEQFF. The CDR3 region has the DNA TGCAGTGCCTCTAGCGGGACTCACGGCAATGAGCAGTTCTTC.

CDR3 residues: CSARDQAGGNYNEQFF. As DNA, the CDR3 is TGCAGTGCTAGAGATCAGGCGGGAGGGAACTACAATGAGCAGTTCTTC. The chain combines TRBV20-1 with TRBJ2-1; 9 bases match TRBD2. V lost 0 bases, J lost 3 bases, and 6 bases stayed unmatched. This CDR3 comprises 16 residues. The germline CDR1 and CDR2 sequences are DFQATT and SNEGSKA (reference sequence).

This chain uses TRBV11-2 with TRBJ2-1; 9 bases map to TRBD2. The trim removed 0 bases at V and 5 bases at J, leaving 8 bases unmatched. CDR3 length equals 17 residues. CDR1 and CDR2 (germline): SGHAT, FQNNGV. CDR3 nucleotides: TGTGCCAGCAGCTTAGATCGTTTCGCGGGAGGGAACAATGAGCAGTTCTTC. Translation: CASSLDRFAGGNNEQFF.

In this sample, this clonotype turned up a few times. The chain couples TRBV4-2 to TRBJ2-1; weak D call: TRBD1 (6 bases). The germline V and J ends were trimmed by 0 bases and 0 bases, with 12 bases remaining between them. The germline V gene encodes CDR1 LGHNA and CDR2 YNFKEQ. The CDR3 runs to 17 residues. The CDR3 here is CASSQEDDRSSYNEQFF. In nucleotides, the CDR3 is TGTGCCAGCAGCCAAGAGGACGACAGGAGCTCCTACAATGAGCAGTTCTTC.

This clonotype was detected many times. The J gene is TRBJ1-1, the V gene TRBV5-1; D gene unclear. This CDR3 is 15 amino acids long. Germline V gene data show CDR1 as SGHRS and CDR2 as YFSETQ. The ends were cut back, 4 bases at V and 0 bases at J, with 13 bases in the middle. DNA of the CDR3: TGCGCCAGCAGCGCGGGCCTGATCTTGAACACTGAAGCTTTCTTT. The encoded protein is CASSAGLILNTEAFF.

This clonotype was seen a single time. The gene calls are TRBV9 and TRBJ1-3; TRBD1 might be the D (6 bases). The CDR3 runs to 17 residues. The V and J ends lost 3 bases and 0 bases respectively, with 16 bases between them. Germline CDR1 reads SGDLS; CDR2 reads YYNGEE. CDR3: CASSADPPGDSGNTIYF. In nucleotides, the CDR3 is TGTGCCAGCAGCGCCGACCCCCCAGGGGACTCTGGAAACACCATATATTTT.

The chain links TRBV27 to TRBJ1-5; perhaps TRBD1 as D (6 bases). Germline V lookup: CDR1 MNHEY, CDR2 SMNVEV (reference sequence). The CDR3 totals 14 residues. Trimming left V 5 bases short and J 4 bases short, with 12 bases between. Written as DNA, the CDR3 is TGTGCCAGCAGTACTAGACAGGCGAATCAGCCCCAGCATTTT. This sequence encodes CASSTRQANQPQHF.

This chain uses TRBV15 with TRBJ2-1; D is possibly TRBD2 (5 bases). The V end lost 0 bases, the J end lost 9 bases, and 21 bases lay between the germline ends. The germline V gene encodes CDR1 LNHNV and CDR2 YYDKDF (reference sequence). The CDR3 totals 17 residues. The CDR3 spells CATSRDGKRQTRGEQFF. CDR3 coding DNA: TGTGCCACCAGCAGAGATGGGAAGCGCCAGACCCGGGGTGAGCAGTTCTTC.

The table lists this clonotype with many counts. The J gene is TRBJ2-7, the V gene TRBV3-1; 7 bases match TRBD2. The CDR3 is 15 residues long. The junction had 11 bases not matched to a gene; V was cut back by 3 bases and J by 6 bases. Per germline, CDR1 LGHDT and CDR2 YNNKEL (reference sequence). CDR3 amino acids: CASSQSERLAGEQYF. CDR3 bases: TGTGCCAGCAGCCAGTCGGAGAGACTAGCTGGCGAGCAGTACTTC.

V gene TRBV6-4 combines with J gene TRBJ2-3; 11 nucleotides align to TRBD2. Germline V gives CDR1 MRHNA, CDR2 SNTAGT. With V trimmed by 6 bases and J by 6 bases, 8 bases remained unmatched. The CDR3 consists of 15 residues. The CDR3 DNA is TGTGCCAGCAGCCCTAGCGGGAGGAAACGGGATACGCAGTATTTT. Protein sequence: CASSPSGRKRDTQYF.

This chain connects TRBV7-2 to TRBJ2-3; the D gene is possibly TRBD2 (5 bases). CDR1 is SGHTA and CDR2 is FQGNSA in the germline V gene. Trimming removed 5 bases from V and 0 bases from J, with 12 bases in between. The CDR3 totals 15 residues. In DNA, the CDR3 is TGTGCCAGCAGCCCAGGCGCGGGCAGCACAGATACGCAGTATTTT. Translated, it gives CASSPGAGSTDTQYF.

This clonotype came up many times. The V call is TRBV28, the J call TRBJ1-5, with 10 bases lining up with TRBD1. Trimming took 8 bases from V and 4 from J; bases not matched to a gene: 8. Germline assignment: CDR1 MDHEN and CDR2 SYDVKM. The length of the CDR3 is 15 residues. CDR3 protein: CASSTVGQGNQPQHF. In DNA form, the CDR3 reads TGTGCCAGCTCTACGGTGGGACAGGGGAATCAGCCCCAGCATTTT.

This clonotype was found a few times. DNA of the CDR3: TGCGCCAGCAGTTCGGGGGCGGGAACAGATACGCAGTATTTT. Translating it yields CASSSGAGTDTQYF. This chain links TRBV10-2 with TRBJ2-3, with D perhaps given as TRBD1 or TRBD2 (6 bases each). The CDR3 covers 14 residues. Per the germline V gene, CDR1 is WSHSY and CDR2 is SAAADI. The V and J ends lost 5 bases and 3 bases respectively, with 12 bases between them.

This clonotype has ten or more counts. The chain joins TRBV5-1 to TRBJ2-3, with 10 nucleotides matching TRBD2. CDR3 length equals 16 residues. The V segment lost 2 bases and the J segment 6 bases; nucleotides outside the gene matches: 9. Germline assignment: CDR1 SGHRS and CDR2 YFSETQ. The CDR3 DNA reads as TGCGCCAGCAGCTTAGGGACTAGCGTTAACTCGGATACGCAGTATTTT. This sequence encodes CASSLGTSVNSDTQYF.

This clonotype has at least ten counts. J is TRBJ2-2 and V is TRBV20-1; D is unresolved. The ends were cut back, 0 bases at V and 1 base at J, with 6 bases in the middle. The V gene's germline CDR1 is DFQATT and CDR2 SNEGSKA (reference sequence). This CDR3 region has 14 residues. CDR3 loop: CSARDLGNTGELFF. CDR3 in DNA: TGCAGTGCTAGAGATCTGGGGAACACCGGGGAGCTGTTTTTT.

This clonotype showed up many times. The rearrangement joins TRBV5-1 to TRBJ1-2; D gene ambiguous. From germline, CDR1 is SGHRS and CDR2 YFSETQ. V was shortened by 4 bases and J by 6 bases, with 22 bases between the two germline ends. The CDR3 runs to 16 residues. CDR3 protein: CASSKQTLGGSDGYTF. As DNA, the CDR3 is TGCGCCAGCAGCAAACAAACCCTGGGAGGTTCGGATGGCTACACCTTC.

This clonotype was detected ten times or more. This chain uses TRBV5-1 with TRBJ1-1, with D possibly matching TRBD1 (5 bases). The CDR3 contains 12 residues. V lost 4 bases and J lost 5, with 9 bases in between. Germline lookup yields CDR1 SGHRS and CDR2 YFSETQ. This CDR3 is CASSRGGTEAFF. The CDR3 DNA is TGCGCCAGCAGCCGGGGGGGGACTGAAGCTTTCTTT.